What follows are 28 T cell receptor beta chains derived from one specimen sequenced in a study of shared clonotypes between healthy human individuals (TCRdb year 2020). Library prep was done by the immunoSEQ multiplex PCR assay. Here the immuneACCESS table is served through TCRdb, limited to in-frame sequences with V and J called. Missing clones are a known gap in these copies; in checked studies unresolved V genes cover under half, and the rest lacks a known reason. In this sample the table shows around 370,000 clones, approximately 96% of which occur a single time. Jointly, the top ten make up about 0.34% of the sample. Sequenced input: memory CD8+ T cells sorted from blood. The sample's cell subset or site label, in plain terms: CD45RO+ cells pooled with CCR7-negative TemRA cells. The source of these receptors is a man between 25 and 39 years old in good health.

The genes are TRBV5-1 and TRBJ2-3, with 8 bases identical to TRBD2. This CDR3 has 16 amino acids. V lost 0 bases, J lost 4 bases, and 7 bases stayed unmatched. The V gene's germline CDR1 is SGHRS and CDR2 YFSETQ. The CDR3 coding sequence is TGCGCCAGCAGCTTGGCCGTGCGGGAGGACTCAGATACGCAGTATTTT. This encodes CASSLAVREDSDTQYF.

Details on this clone: Compared with germline, one end of the junction differs, possibly owing to a read error. DNA of the CDR3: TGTGCTAGCAGCTCGATACAGGGGGCCGGGGAGCTGTTTTTT. Encoded protein: CASSSIQGAGELFF. The rearrangement uses TRBV7-7 and TRBJ2-2; 8 positions agree with TRBD1. The CDR3 sequence is 14 residues long. The germline CDR1 and CDR2 sequences are SSHAT and FNYEAQ (reference sequence).

The rearrangement links TRBV28 to TRBJ1-5; D is possibly TRBD1 (5 bases). The germline gives CDR1 MDHEN, CDR2 SYDVKM. V was pared by 2 bases and J by 6 bases, with 11 bases between. The CDR3 contains 14 residues. The CDR3 DNA reads as TGTGCCAGCAGTTTAGGGGGGAGGACTCAGCCCCAGCATTTT. Its translation: CASSLGGRTQPQHF.

The rearrangement uses TRBV19 and TRBJ2-6, with 8 bases lining up with TRBD1. The germline V gene has CDR1 LNHDA and CDR2 SQIVND (reference sequence). This CDR3 spans 17 amino acids. V dropped 3 bases and J dropped 0; count of bases not matched to a gene: 4. CDR3 loop: CASSMRDRGSGANVLTF. The DNA for the CDR3 is TGTGCCAGTAGTATGAGAGACAGGGGCTCTGGGGCCAACGTCCTGACTTTC.

About this clone itself: This sample includes further DNA sequences coding for the same CDR3. The chain carries TRBV7-2 and TRBJ2-5; D uncertain. The germline V gene has CDR1 SGHTA and CDR2 FQGNSA. The CDR3 totals 14 residues. Trimming cost V 2 bases and J 1 base, with 8 bases left between them. CDR3 sequence: CASSLYPSQETQYF. CDR3 nucleotides: TGTGCCAGCAGCTTATACCCTAGCCAAGAGACCCAGTACTTC.

V gene TRBV18 combines with J gene TRBJ2-6; D is perhaps TRBD2 (6 bases). The CDR3 loop spans 18 amino acids. Germline lookup yields CDR1 KGHSH and CDR2 LQKENI. Trimming took 1 base from V and 0 from J, leaving 13 bases between them. The CDR3 DNA reads as TGTGCCAGCTCACCACAGGCCTGGGGACTCTCTGGGGCCAACGTCCTGACTTTC. As protein: CASSPQAWGLSGANVLTF.

The J gene is TRBJ1-5, the V gene TRBV29-1, with a tentative D call TRBD1 (5 bases). Germline V gene sequence: CDR1 SQVTM, CDR2 ANQGSEA. V lost 4 bases and J lost 3, with 13 bases in between. The CDR3 extends over 14 amino acids. The CDR3 region is CSVVFQGINQPQHF. The CDR3 region has the DNA TGCAGCGTTGTATTCCAGGGCATCAATCAGCCCCAGCATTTT.

This clone showed up just once. Other DNA sequences in the sample encode the same CDR3. The chain carries TRBV19 and TRBJ2-1; D is perhaps TRBD2 (5 bases). V was trimmed by 8 bases and J by 0 bases, leaving 11 bases between them. In germline, CDR1 is LNHDA, CDR2 SQIVND (reference sequence). CDR3 length: 14 residues. CDR3 in DNA: TGTGCCAGTCGGCGGGCATCCTCCTACAATGAGCAGTTCTTC. Translation: CASRRASSYNEQFF. The full variable domain, completed using reference TRBV19 and TRBJ2-1, is DGGITQSPKYLFRKEGQNVTLSCEQNLNHDAMYWYRQDPGQGLRLIYYSQIVNDFQKGDIAEGYSVSREKKESFPLTVTSAQKNPTAFYLCASRRASSYNEQFFGPGTRLTVL.

This rearrangement joins TRBV5-4 to TRBJ1-1; TRBD1 agrees at 11 bases. This CDR3 spans 14 amino acids. Trimming cost V 4 bases and J 6 bases; bases outside gene matches: 5. Germline V lookup: CDR1 SGHNT, CDR2 YYREEE (reference sequence). The chain's CDR3 is CASSRTGGKAEAFF. Written as DNA, the CDR3 is TGTGCCAGCAGCCGGACAGGGGGCAAAGCTGAAGCTTTCTTT.

This chain connects TRBV28 to TRBJ2-7; TRBD2 matches at 14 bases. The CDR3 is 22 amino acids. Germline lookup yields CDR1 MDHEN and CDR2 SYDVKM. V lost 2 bases to trimming and J lost 0 bases; unmatched junction nucleotides: 18. The CDR3 protein is CASSLGWFLQGLAGADSYEQYF. Written as DNA, the CDR3 is TGTGCCAGCAGTTTAGGCTGGTTCCTTCAGGGACTAGCGGGAGCCGACTCCTACGAGCAGTACTTC. The full variable domain, completed using reference TRBV28 and TRBJ2-7, is DVKVTQSSRYLVKRTGEKVFLECVQDMDHENMFWYRQDPGLGLRLIYFSYDVKMKEKGDIPEGYSVSREKKERFSLILESASTNQTSMYLCASSLGWFLQGLAGADSYEQYFGPGTRLTVT.

The chain combines TRBV30 with TRBJ2-5; TRBD1 matches at 7 bases. J was trimmed by 0 bases and V by 3 bases; bases with no gene match: 16. The germline gives CDR1 GTSNPN, CDR2 SVGIG (reference sequence). The CDR3 consists of 18 residues. CDR3 sequence reads: CAWSTPPDRAPYQETQYF. Written as DNA, the CDR3 is TGTGCCTGGAGCACACCACCAGACAGGGCCCCGTACCAAGAGACCCAGTACTTC.

The V gene is TRBV5-1, the J gene TRBJ2-7; no clear D. Germline V gene data show CDR1 as SGHRS and CDR2 as YFSETQ. The CDR3 runs 13 residues. The germline V and J ends were trimmed by 4 bases and 6 bases, with 14 bases remaining between them. CDR3 sequence: CASSPLPVTEQYF. CDR3 DNA: TGCGCCAGCAGCCCCCTCCCCGTGACCGAGCAGTACTTC.

The rearrangement uses TRBV29-1 and TRBJ2-3; D remains unclear. CDR1 is SQVTM, CDR2 ANQGSEA, per germline. V dropped 0 bases and J dropped 0 bases, with 16 bases sitting between them. The CDR3 loop spans 17 amino acids. CDR3 loop: CSVEDLGTATSTDTQYF. The CDR3 region has the DNA TGCAGCGTTGAAGATTTAGGCACCGCAACTAGCACAGATACGCAGTATTTT.

The chain carries TRBV7-2 and TRBJ2-2, with 11 bases identical to TRBD2. V dropped 4 bases and J dropped 4; count of bases not matched to a gene: 2. Germline CDR1 reads SGHTA; CDR2 reads FQGNSA. The CDR3 runs 15 residues. The CDR3, as DNA: TGTGCCAGCAGCTCTAGCGGGAGGTCCACCGGGGAGCTGTTTTTT. This encodes CASSSSGRSTGELFF.

The chain links TRBV7-8 to TRBJ2-7; D is ambiguous. Between the trimmed V and J ends, which lost 5 bases and 0 bases, there was a span of 11 bases. The CDR3 runs to 14 residues. Per the germline V gene, CDR1 is SGHVS and CDR2 is FQNEAQ. CDR3 DNA sequence: TGTGCCAGCAGCGCTAGGACGGGCTCCTACGAGCAGTACTTC. This translates into CASSARTGSYEQYF.

The chain is built from TRBV4-1 and TRBJ2-7, with D uncertain. The CDR3 totals 13 residues. The V gene's germline CDR1 is MGHRA and CDR2 YSYEKL. The ends were cut back, 0 bases at V and 2 bases at J, with 5 bases in the middle. The CDR3 sequence: CASSQDIPYEQYF. In DNA, the CDR3 is TGCGCCAGCAGCCAAGATATCCCCTACGAGCAGTACTTC.

The genes are TRBV30 and TRBJ2-1, with TRBD2 matching 13 bases. J gave up 9 bases and V 3 bases, and 2 bases lay outside the gene matches. Per germline, CDR1 GTSNPN and CDR2 SVGIG (reference sequence). The CDR3 runs to 13 residues. In DNA form, the CDR3 reads TGTGCCTGGAGGACTAGCGGGAGGTCTGAGCAGTTCTTC. Its translation: CAWRTSGRSEQFF.

This rearrangement joins TRBV14 to TRBJ2-1; 9 positions match TRBD2. The CDR3 length is 19 residues. Germline CDR1 is SGHDN and CDR2 is FVKESK. V shed 0 bases and J 6 bases; nucleotides not matched to a gene: 15. The CDR3 here is CASSQDRRLAAFRGNEQFF. As DNA, the CDR3 is TGTGCCAGCAGCCAAGATCGGCGACTAGCGGCCTTTCGGGGCAATGAGCAGTTCTTC.

This clone was counted once. The chain joins TRBV5-6 to TRBJ2-4; D is unresolved. There are 14 residues in the CDR3. The V gene's germline CDR1 is SGHDT and CDR2 YYEEEE. The V gene lost 1 base and the J gene lost 2 bases, with 7 bases spanning the gap. CDR3 loop: CASSLRSPKNIQYF. DNA for the CDR3: TGTGCCAGCAGCTTGCGCAGCCCCAAAAACATTCAGTACTTC.

The CDR3 DNA sequence: TGTGCCAGCAGCCTCGCCATCGTAGGGATGCAAGAGACCCAGTACTTC. Protein: CASSLAIVGMQETQYF. This chain uses TRBV4-2 with TRBJ2-5; D is uncertain. The CDR3 length is 16 residues. Germline V CDR1 and CDR2: LGHNA, YNFKEQ. Trimming took 4 bases from V and 2 from J, leaving 17 bases between them.

The chain uses TRBV9 and TRBJ1-2; no definite D call. Germline lookup yields CDR1 SGDLS and CDR2 YYNGEE. The CDR3 is 13 amino acids. Trimming removed 4 bases at V and 6 bases at J, with 13 bases between. CDR3 sequence (DNA): TGTGCCAGCAGCCGGGTTGAGTTCCATGGCTACACCTTC. Its protein product is CASSRVEFHGYTF.

As regards this clone: In the same sample, other DNA sequences code for this CDR3. CDR3 nucleotide sequence: TGCAGTGCATTAGTAAACACTGAAGCTTTCTTT. It translates to CSALVNTEAFF. The gene calls are TRBV20-1 and TRBJ1-1, with D hard to call. V was trimmed by 6 bases and J by 2 bases, leaving 7 bases between them. Germline V lookup: CDR1 DFQATT, CDR2 SNEGSKA (reference sequence). The CDR3 is 11 residues long.

The rearrangement links TRBV10-3 to TRBJ2-2, with a tentative D call TRBD2 (5 bases). The V end was cut by 5 bases, the J end by 8 bases, with 6 bases between. The CDR3 runs 11 residues. The germline V gene encodes CDR1 ENHRY and CDR2 SYGVKD. CDR3 protein: CAISRLGELFF. Here the CDR3 DNA reads TGTGCCATCAGTCGACTAGGGGAGCTGTTTTTT.

This chain connects TRBV21-1 to TRBJ2-7; whether TRBD1, the table's D call, matches the DNA was not checked. TRBV21-1 is shown as a pseudogene. The CDR3 is made up of 15 amino acids. In DNA, the CDR3 is TGTGCCAGCACCAAAGAGCAGGCGCCCTCCTACGAGCAGTACTTC. Protein product: CASTKEQAPSYEQYF.

The chain has TRBV11-2 and TRBJ2-7; D is unclear. The V and J ends lost 1 base and 4 bases respectively, with 8 bases between them. Germline loops: CDR1 SGHAT, CDR2 FQNNGV. This CDR3 region has 13 residues. In DNA form, the CDR3 reads TGTGCCAGCAGCTTAGTAGACGGATACGAGCAGTACTTC. This gives the protein CASSLVDGYEQYF.

As to this clone: A read error may be the cause here, since a much bigger clone is one base away. The chain joins TRBV28 to TRBJ2-7; 9 bases are a match to TRBD1. Germline V gene data show CDR1 as MDHEN and CDR2 as SYDVKM. V lost 2 bases, J lost 3 bases, and 2 bases stayed unmatched. The CDR3 sequence is 14 residues long. CDR3 DNA sequence: TGTGCCAGCAGTTTAGGGACAGGGAGCTACGAGCAGTACTTC. Its protein product is CASSLGTGSYEQYF.

The CDR3 DNA follows: TGCGCCAGCAGCCCCCGACAGGGAGGAAACACCATATATTTT. This gives the protein CASSPRQGGNTIYF. The chain combines TRBV4-1 with TRBJ1-3, with 7 bases aligning to TRBD1. Trimming took 4 bases from V and 4 from J; bases not matched to a gene: 4. Germline assignment: CDR1 MGHRA and CDR2 YSYEKL. This CDR3 has 14 residues.

The CDR3 nucleotides are TGTGCCAGCAGTGAAGCGCTAGCGGGAGCCGGGGAGCTGTTTTTT. Encoded protein: CASSEALAGAGELFF. The chain employs TRBV6-1 and TRBJ2-2, with 10 bases identical to TRBD2. The V gene's germline CDR1 is MNHNS and CDR2 SASEGT. V trimming: 0 bases; J trimming: 6 bases; junction bases outside the gene matches: 1. The CDR3 has 15 amino acids.